These T cell receptor beta chains were read from a single sample in a study of T cell responses to AZD1222 COVID-19 vaccine. Produced via immunoSEQ multiplex PCR; TCRdb's table is partial and in-frame only. The data contain about 99,000 clones, roughly nine tenths of them singletons. The input for sequencing was peripheral blood, taken on day 0 of AZD1222 vaccination. These receptors were collected from an adult in good health. The CDR3 runs from the conserved cysteine through the conserved F or W. Each record gives: V gene, J gene, D gene, clone size, CDR3 DNA, CDR3 protein. The D gene is left open where the match is weak. The size of a clone is reported for some rows only, either as once, few or many, or as a class for expanded clones.

TRBV11-2	TRBJ2-1	TRBD2	.	TGTGCCAGCAGCTTTAGCGGGGGGGCCAACAATGAGCAGTTCTTC	CASSFSGGANNEQFF
TRBV15	TRBJ1-6	.	.	TGTGCCACCAGCAGACTCTCAGGGGTTCAGTATAATTCACCCCTCCACTTT	CATSRLSGVQYNSPLHF
TRBV2	TRBJ1-1	.	.	TGTGCCAGCAGTGATGGGCAGCTAGAGCCTGAAGCTTTCTTT	CASSDGQLEPEAFF
TRBV7-6	TRBJ2-1	TRBD2	.	TGTGCCAGCAGCGATCGGGGACTAGCGGGGGCCGTTGAGCAGTTCTTC	CASSDRGLAGAVEQFF
TRBV5-4	TRBJ1-5	.	once	TGTGCCAGCAGCTCAGATAGCAATCAGCCCCAGCATTTT	CASSSDSNQPQHF
TRBV15	TRBJ1-4	.	.	TGTGCCACCAGCAGAGATTCAGGGGCGGTGAATGAAAAACTGTTTTTT	CATSRDSGAVNEKLFF
TRBV20-1	TRBJ2-7	.	.	TGCAGTGCTGACAGGAGGGACGAGCAGTACTTC	CSADRRDEQYF
TRBV5-1	TRBJ1-4	.	.	TGCGCCAGCCGAGCAACTAATGAAAAACTGTTTTTT	CASRATNEKLFF
TRBV7-2	TRBJ1-5	.	.	TGTGCCAGCAGCCCCGGGGGAGTCAGGGGATATAGCAATCAGCCCCAGCATTTT	CASSPGGVRGYSNQPQHF
TRBV7-9	TRBJ1-1	.	.	TGTGCCAGCAGCATAGACAAGAACACTGAAGCTTTCTTT	CASSIDKNTEAFF
TRBV6-5	TRBJ1-5	.	.	TGTGCCAGCAGTCCGACATACTATAGCAATCAGCCCCAGCATTTT	CASSPTYYSNQPQHF
TRBV15	TRBJ1-3	.	.	TGTGCCACCAGCAGAGCAGGTGTTGGAAACACCATATATTTT	CATSRAGVGNTIYF
TRBV27	TRBJ1-1	.	once	TGTGCCAGCAGCCCCTCGGGAGCTTCGAACACTGAAGCTTTCTTT	CASSPSGASNTEAFF
TRBV13	TRBJ2-3	TRBD1	.	TGTGCCAGCAGCCAAGCACAGGGGGCTACGCAGTATTTT	CASSQAQGATQYF
TRBV7-6	TRBJ2-1	.	.	TGTGCCAGCAGCTTGGTAACAGGGATTTACAATGAGCAGTTCTTC	CASSLVTGIYNEQFF
TRBV2	TRBJ1-1	TRBD1	.	TGTGCCAGCAACGACAGGGAATCTATGAACACTGAAGCTTTCTTT	CASNDRESMNTEAFF
TRBV19	TRBJ2-1	.	.	TGTGCCAGCCTTGTGGAAATAAGCTCCTACAATGAGCAGTTCTTC	CASLVEISSYNEQFF
TRBV6-2/TRBV6-3	TRBJ1-3	TRBD1	.	TGTGCCAGCAGTTACGGGAAGATCGGACAGGGGTTCGAGACCATATATTTT	CASSYGKIGQGFETIYF
TRBV20-1	TRBJ2-2	.	few	TGCAGTGCTAGTTCCGGGAGTCAGGGTGGGACCGGGGAGCTGTTTTTT	CSASSGSQGGTGELFF
TRBV7-2	TRBJ1-2	TRBD1	.	TGTGCCAGCAGAGAGCCGGGACAGGGGGCGTATGGCTACACCTTC	CASREPGQGAYGYTF
TRBV10-3	TRBJ2-1	TRBD2	.	TGTGCCATCAGTGACGTGCCCGGGACTAGCGGGAGTAAGTACGGTGAGCAGTTCTTC	CAISDVPGTSGSKYGEQFF
TRBV6-1	TRBJ1-2	.	once	TGTGCCAGCAGTGAACGCGAATACAGGGTCCGAGGCTACACCTTC	CASSEREYRVRGYTF
TRBV19	TRBJ2-2	.	.	TGTGCCAGTAGTATTAGTGGGGGCACCGGGGAGCTGTTTTTT	CASSISGGTGELFF
TRBV27	TRBJ1-4	.	.	TGTGCCAGCAGCCTTGGGGGGGCGCAGACTAATGAAAAACTGTTTTTT	CASSLGGAQTNEKLFF
TRBV27	TRBJ2-3	TRBD1	.	TGTGCCAGCAGTTACCAAACAGGGGATGATACGCAGTATTTT	CASSYQTGDDTQYF
TRBV11-1	TRBJ2-2	TRBD1	.	TGTGCCAGCAGCTTAGAGGGGACAGCGAACACCGGGGAGCTGTTTTTT	CASSLEGTANTGELFF
TRBV19	TRBJ2-1	.	.	TGTGCCAGTAGTATGATTAAGGTCGTTAGCGGTTACAATGAGCAGTTCTTC	CASSMIKVVSGYNEQFF
TRBV7-2	TRBJ1-1	.	.	TGTGCCAGCAGCTTAGCGGCACGGATGAACACTGAAGCTTTCTTT	CASSLAARMNTEAFF
TRBV7-9	TRBJ2-1	TRBD2	.	TGTGCCAGCAGCTTGGCGGGAGGCCGCAACAATGAGCAGTTCTTC	CASSLAGGRNNEQFF
TRBV19	TRBJ1-2	TRBD1	.	TGTGCCAGTAGTGTACAGGGGGCGTTTGGCTACACCTTC	CASSVQGAFGYTF
TRBV5-1	TRBJ2-5	.	.	TGCGCCAGCAGCTTGACAGAGACCCAGTACTTC	CASSLTETQYF
TRBV6-5	TRBJ1-2	.	.	TGTGCCAGCCTGAGAGGCGGCAGGGAGGCATACGGCTACACCTTC	CASLRGGREAYGYTF
TRBV29-1	TRBJ1-1	TRBD1	.	TGCAGCGCCAGGACAGGGGCCGAGAGGCGGTCGAACACTGAAGCTTTCTTT	CSARTGAERRSNTEAFF
TRBV6-5	TRBJ2-1	.	once	TGTGCCAGCAGCACGCCCCCTGCGTCCAATGAGCAGTTCTTC	CASSTPPASNEQFF
TRBV11-3	TRBJ2-1	TRBD2	.	TGTGCCAGCAGCTTACTAGCGGACAATGAGCAGTTCTTC	CASSLLADNEQFF
TRBV7-3	TRBJ2-1	.	.	TGTGCCAGCAGCTTGGACCGGGACACCACCATCGATGAGCAGTTCTTC	CASSLDRDTTIDEQFF
TRBV7-9	TRBJ1-1	.	.	TGTGCCAGCAGCTTAACCAACACCGTTGGGACTGAAGCTTTCTTT	CASSLTNTVGTEAFF
TRBV7-3	TRBJ2-5	TRBD2	.	TGTGCCAGCAGCCCGATACCGGGGGGAGAGACCCAGTACTTC	CASSPIPGGETQYF
TRBV7-8	TRBJ1-2	.	.	TGTGCCAGCAGCTTAGGAGCTAACTATGGCTACACCTTC	CASSLGANYGYTF
TRBV5-4	TRBJ2-1	.	.	TGTGCCAGCAGCTTGGCTGGGTTCCCTTCCTACAATGAGCAGTTCTTC	CASSLAGFPSYNEQFF
TRBV2	TRBJ2-2	TRBD2	.	TGTGCCAGCAGCGAAAGCGGGAGAAGTTTTGGGGAGCTGTTTTTT	CASSESGRSFGELFF
TRBV28	TRBJ2-2	.	few	TGTGCCAGCAGAGCTAGAAACACCGGGGAGCTGTTTTTT	CASRARNTGELFF
TRBV10-3	TRBJ2-3	.	.	TGTGCCATCAGTGAGAAGGCAGTGACTACGCAGTATTTT	CAISEKAVTTQYF
TRBV2	TRBJ1-6	.	.	TGTGCCAGCAGCGAAGGGGGGTCCTATAATTCACCCCTCCACTTT	CASSEGGSYNSPLHF
TRBV6-5	TRBJ2-3	.	.	TGTGCCAGCGGGCCGGACAGTTCCACAGATACGCAGTATTTT	CASGPDSSTDTQYF